A selection of T cell receptor beta chains follows, all from one sample in a study of T cell responses to AZD1222 COVID-19 vaccine. Profiling relied on immunoSEQ multiplex PCR, and the TCRdb table lists in-frame clones only, not all of them. The data contain approximately 150,000 clones, 80% to 95% of them singletons. Sequences were derived from peripheral blood, sampled on day 0 of AZD1222 vaccination. Source of these receptors: an adult in good health. Both conserved end residues are part of each CDR3. Each record gives: clone size, V gene, J gene, CDR3 protein. Clone size is stated in some rows and not others, as once, few, many or a class when expanded.

clone_size: NA
v_call: TRBV7-9
j_call: TRBJ2-7
cdr3_aa: CASSLVGLPYEQYF

clone_size: NA
v_call: TRBV10-1
j_call: TRBJ1-1
cdr3_aa: CASSEGGRDTEAFF

clone_size: once
v_call: TRBV5-1
j_call: TRBJ1-1
cdr3_aa: CASSTGTGRTEAFF

clone_size: NA
v_call: TRBV5-1
j_call: TRBJ2-5
cdr3_aa: CASSLGVGGQRQETQYF

clone_size: NA
v_call: TRBV28
j_call: TRBJ1-5
cdr3_aa: CASSPRLSDYSNQPQHF

clone_size: NA
v_call: TRBV5-1
j_call: TRBJ2-2
cdr3_aa: CASSLLPGLASGELFF

clone_size: NA
v_call: TRBV19
j_call: TRBJ2-2
cdr3_aa: CASTLLRGPGELFF

clone_size: NA
v_call: TRBV28
j_call: TRBJ1-2
cdr3_aa: CASSFRGPRTGPPNYGYTF

clone_size: NA
v_call: TRBV5-1
j_call: TRBJ2-7
cdr3_aa: CASSLAAPSYEQYF

clone_size: NA
v_call: TRBV5-4
j_call: TRBJ1-6
cdr3_aa: CASSLSTGGASYNSPLHF

clone_size: NA
v_call: TRBV5-5
j_call: TRBJ2-7
cdr3_aa: CASSLGGTSGYEQYF

clone_size: NA
v_call: TRBV30
j_call: TRBJ1-3
cdr3_aa: CAWSWGLAGNTIYF

clone_size: few
v_call: TRBV9
j_call: TRBJ1-2
cdr3_aa: CASGRGNYGYTF

clone_size: NA
v_call: TRBV28
j_call: TRBJ2-1
cdr3_aa: CASSLRSSYNEQFF

clone_size: NA
v_call: TRBV5-4
j_call: TRBJ2-7
cdr3_aa: CASSLGSGRSYEQYF